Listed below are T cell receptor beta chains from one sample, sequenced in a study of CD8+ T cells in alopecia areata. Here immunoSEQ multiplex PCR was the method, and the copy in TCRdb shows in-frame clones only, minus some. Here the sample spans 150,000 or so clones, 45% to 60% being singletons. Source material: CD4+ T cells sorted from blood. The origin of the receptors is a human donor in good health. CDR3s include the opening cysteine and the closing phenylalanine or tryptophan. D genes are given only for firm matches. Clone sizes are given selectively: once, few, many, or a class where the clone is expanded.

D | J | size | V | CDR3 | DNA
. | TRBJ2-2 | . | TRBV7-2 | CASSLHGTQNTGELFF | TGTGCCAGCAGCTTGCACGGGACGCAAAACACCGGGGAGCTGTTTTTT
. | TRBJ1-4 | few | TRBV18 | CASSPNQNEKLFF | TGTGCCAGCTCACCTAACCAAAATGAAAAACTGTTTTTT
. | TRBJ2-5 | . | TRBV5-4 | CASSLADKETQYF | TGTGCCAGCAGTCTCGCTGATAAAGAGACCCAGTACTTC
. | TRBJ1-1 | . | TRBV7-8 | CASSPTRVGNTEAFF | TGTGCCAGCAGCCCGACCCGAGTAGGTAACACTGAAGCTTTCTTT
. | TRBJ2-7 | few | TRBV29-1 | CSGGDYEQYF | TGCAGCGGTGGGGATTACGAGCAGTACTTC
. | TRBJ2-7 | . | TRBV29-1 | CSVVGLRTDLPLAAQYF | TGCAGCGTTGTTGGACTACGTACCGATCTCCCCCTCGCGGCTCAGTACTTC
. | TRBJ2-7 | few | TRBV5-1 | CASSLAHDRFSYEQYF | TGCGCCAGCAGCTTGGCCCATGACAGGTTCTCCTACGAGCAGTACTTC
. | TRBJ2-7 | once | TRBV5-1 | CASSPMLGSYEQYF | TGCGCCAGCAGTCCCATGTTGGGTAGTTACGAGCAGTACTTC
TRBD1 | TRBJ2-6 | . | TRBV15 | CATSRGTGGSAANVLTF | TGTGCCACCAGCAGGGGTACAGGGGGCTCGGCGGCCAACGTCCTGACTTTC
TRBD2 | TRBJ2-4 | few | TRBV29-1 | CSVGEGGTAKNIQYF | TGCAGCGTTGGGGAGGGCGGGACAGCCAAAAACATTCAGTACTTC
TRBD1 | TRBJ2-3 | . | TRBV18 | CASSPSQGPFTDTQYF | TGTGCCAGCTCGCCCTCACAGGGGCCCTTCACAGATACGCAGTATTTT
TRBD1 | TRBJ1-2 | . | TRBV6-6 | CASSQTGGGYGYTF | TGTGCCAGCAGCCAGACAGGGGGCGGCTATGGCTACACCTTC
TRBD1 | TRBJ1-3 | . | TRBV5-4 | CASSLAGQGRNTIYF | TGTGCCAGCAGCTTGGCCGGACAGGGTAGAAACACCATATATTTT
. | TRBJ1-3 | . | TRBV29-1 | CSVSESSSGNTIYF | TGCAGCGTTTCGGAATCTAGCTCTGGAAACACCATATATTTT
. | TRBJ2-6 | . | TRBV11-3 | CASSLSSGAGANVLTF | TGTGCCAGCAGCTTATCATCAGGGGCTGGGGCCAACGTCCTGACTTTC
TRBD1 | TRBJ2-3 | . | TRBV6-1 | CASNRGQRADTQYF | TGTGCCAGCAACAGGGGGCAGAGAGCAGATACGCAGTATTTT
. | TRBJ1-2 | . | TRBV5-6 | CASSGPGFNYGYTF | TGTGCCAGCAGCGGACCAGGGTTTAACTATGGCTACACCTTC
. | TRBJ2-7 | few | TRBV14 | CASSLLTGHLYEQYF | TGTGCCAGCAGCCTTCTGACAGGTCACCTCTACGAGCAGTACTTC
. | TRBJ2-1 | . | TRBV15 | CATSRGGGVYNEQFF | TGTGCCACCAGCAGAGGAGGGGGAGTATACAATGAGCAGTTCTTC
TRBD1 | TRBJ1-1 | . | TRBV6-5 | CASKTTGPNTEAFF | TGTGCCAGCAAAACGACAGGGCCGAACACTGAAGCTTTCTTT
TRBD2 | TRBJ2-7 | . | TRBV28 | CASSPRLREAYEQYF | TGTGCCAGCAGTCCCCGCCTGCGGGAGGCCTACGAGCAGTACTTC
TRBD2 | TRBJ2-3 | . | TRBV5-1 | CASSPLAGAPVYTQYF | TGCGCCAGCAGCCCCTTAGCGGGAGCCCCCGTGTATACGCAGTATTTT
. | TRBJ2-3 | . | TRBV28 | CASSSSDTQYF | TGTGCCAGCAGTTCCTCAGATACGCAGTATTTT
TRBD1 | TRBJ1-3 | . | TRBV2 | CASSLGTGGDTIYF | TGTGCCAGCAGCCTAGGGACAGGTGGTGACACCATATATTTT
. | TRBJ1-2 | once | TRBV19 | CASSIEPEVDGYTF | TGTGCCAGTAGCATCGAGCCCGAAGTTGATGGCTACACCTTC
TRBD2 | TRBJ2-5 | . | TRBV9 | CASSVDSSGGTQYF | TGTGCCAGCAGCGTCGACAGTTCGGGGGGGACCCAGTACTTC
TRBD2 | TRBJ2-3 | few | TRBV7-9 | CASSLTGGRSTDTQYF | TGTGCCAGCAGCTTAACCGGCGGGAGGTCCACAGATACGCAGTATTTT
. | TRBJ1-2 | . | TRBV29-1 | CSVRGRDYGYTF | TGCAGCGTTAGGGGTAGGGACTATGGCTACACCTTC
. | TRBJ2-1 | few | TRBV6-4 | CASSRERYNEQFF | TGTGCCAGCAGTCGCGAACGCTACAATGAGCAGTTCTTC
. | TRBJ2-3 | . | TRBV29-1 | CSFDGRASTDTQYF | TGCAGCTTTGACGGGAGAGCCAGCACAGATACGCAGTATTTT
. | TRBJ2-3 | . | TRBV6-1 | CASSGGHTDTQYF | TGTGCCAGCAGTGGAGGCCACACAGATACGCAGTATTTT
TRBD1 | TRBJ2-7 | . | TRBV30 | CAWSGTGAINEQYF | TGTGCCTGGAGTGGGACAGGGGCCATCAACGAGCAGTACTTC
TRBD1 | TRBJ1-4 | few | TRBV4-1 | CASSQTGTGGEKLFF | TGCGCCAGCAGCCAGACCGGGACAGGGGGTGAAAAACTGTTTTTT
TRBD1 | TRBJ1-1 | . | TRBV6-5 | CASSPRQGMNTEAFF | TGTGCCAGCAGCCCAAGACAGGGCATGAACACTGAAGCTTTCTTT
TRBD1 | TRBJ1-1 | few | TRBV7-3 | CASSLEGATEAFF | TGTGCCAGCAGCTTAGAGGGGGCAACTGAAGCTTTCTTT
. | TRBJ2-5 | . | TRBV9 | CASSVSTGTTETQYF | TGTGCCAGCAGCGTGTCTACAGGGACGACGGAGACCCAGTACTTC
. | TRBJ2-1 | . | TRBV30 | CAWSDFSPPDEQFF | TGTGCCTGGAGTGACTTCTCGCCTCCGGATGAGCAGTTCTTC
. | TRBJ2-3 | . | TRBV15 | CATSRALADTQYF | TGTGCCACCAGCAGAGCCTTAGCAGATACGCAGTATTTT